This TCR beta chain is from a study of vaccination and CD4 T cells after COVID-19. Cultured CD4+ T cell DNA was sequenced using the Oncomine TCR Beta short-read assay. TCRdb reprocessed the PCR reads with MiXCR, giving one entry per CDR3 protein. The repertoire holds 15,000 or so distinct CDR3 sequences, about 48% seen once, with around 15% in the top ten. The CDR3 has 17 amino acids. J gave up 7 bases and V 1 base, and 12 bases lay outside the gene matches. CDR1 and CDR2 from the germline V gene are SGHTA and FQGNSA. As for treatment: approximately 11-day PBMC culture with coronavirus spike peptide pools or control peptides (ViraFEST assay). With respect to this clonotype: The antigen is not known.

Sequences were obtained from CD4+ T cells from blood, cultured in vitro. The J gene is TRBJ1-2, the V gene TRBV7-2; 10 bases align to TRBD1. The sequence was collected from a human donor who had recovered from COVID-19. In DNA, the CDR3 is TGTGCCAGCAGCTTAGGGGTCCGGGGACAGGGGACTGGTGGCTACACCTTC. Translated, it gives CASSLGVRGQGTGGYTF.